This entry is about one T cell receptor (beta chain). As yet, its antigen is unknown. Germline CDR1 reads MNHEY; CDR2 reads SMNVEV (reference sequence). V lost 5 bases to trimming and J lost 6 bases, with 14 bases between them. This CDR3 is 13 amino acids long. This sample is part of a study of cytomegalovirus exposure and HLA in healthy donors. Overall study: Early released data comprised around 79 million unique TCRs from HLA-typed donors. Study conclusions and caveats: Excluded were some V segments that proved indistinguishable, including TRBV6-2 and TRBV6-3. Reportedly, a later analysis found an Asian-associated ancestry cluster had fewer N-insertions than the approximately 670-donor mean.

Use of 60 Vbeta and 13 Jbeta primers characterized the PCR. Per the authors' pipeline: Some 80 million unique TCR beta chains, roughly 11 million shared, were counted in a later analysis. Assay used: immunoSEQ multiplex PCR; TCRdb lists only in-frame clones, some missing. The V and J calls and clone size come from that table; D and trimming were worked out from the DNA. The table lists about 82,000 clones, around 74% of them singletons. The V and J genes are TRBV27 and TRBJ2-7; no definite D call. This receptor was taken from a woman aged 50 to 60 in good health and CMV-seropositive. Sequencing input: PBMCs. CDR3 protein: CASSPPRAREQYF. In DNA form, the CDR3 reads TGTGCCAGCAGTCCCCCCCGCGCCCGCGAGCAGTACTTC.